This T cell receptor beta chain was found in a study of blood T cells in healthy people across ages. Alongside a J-beta primer mix, a sample-barcoded 5' primer served in a second PCR lasting 7 to 11 cycles. Each CDR3 protein gets one entry after TCRdb re-called the 5' RACE reads with MiXCR. The repertoire includes hundreds of thousands of distinct CDR3 sequences, more than 20% of them detected once, and roughly 9% sits in the top ten. The CDR3 consists of 14 residues. J was trimmed by 4 bases and V by 7 bases; bases with no gene match: 7. Separately, the same data were catalogued under a study of T cells of mothers and their children.

The specimen was blood. The sequence was collected from a boy between 10 and 17 years old in good health. The chain links TRBV12-3 or TRBV12-4 to TRBJ1-3, with 7 bases fitting TRBD1. The CDR3 loop is CASTTQGPGNTIYF. In nucleotides, the CDR3 is TGTGCCAGCACCACACAGGGGCCCGGAAACACCATATATTTT.